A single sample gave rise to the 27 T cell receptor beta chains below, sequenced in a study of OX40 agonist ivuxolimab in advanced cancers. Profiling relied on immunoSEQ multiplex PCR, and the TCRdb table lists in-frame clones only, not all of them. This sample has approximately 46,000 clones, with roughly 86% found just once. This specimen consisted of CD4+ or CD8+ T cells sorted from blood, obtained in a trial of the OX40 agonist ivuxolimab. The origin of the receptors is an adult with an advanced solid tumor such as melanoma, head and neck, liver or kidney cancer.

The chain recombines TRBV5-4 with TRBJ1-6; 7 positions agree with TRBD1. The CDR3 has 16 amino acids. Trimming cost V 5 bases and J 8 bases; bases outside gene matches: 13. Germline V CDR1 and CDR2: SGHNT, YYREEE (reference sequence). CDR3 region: CASSSGGRGDHSPLHF. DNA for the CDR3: TGTGCCAGCAGTTCTGGGGGCAGGGGGGACCATTCACCCCTCCACTTT.

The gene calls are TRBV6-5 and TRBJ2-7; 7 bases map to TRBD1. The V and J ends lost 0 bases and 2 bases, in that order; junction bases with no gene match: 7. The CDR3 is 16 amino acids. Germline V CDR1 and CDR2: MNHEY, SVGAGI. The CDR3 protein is CASSYSGFQGAYEQYF. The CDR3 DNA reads TGTGCCAGCAGTTACTCGGGATTTCAGGGGGCCTACGAGCAGTACTTC.

The DNA of the CDR3 is TGTGCCAGCAGGGCAGGTTACAATGAGCAGTTCTTC. It is translated as CASRAGYNEQFF. This sequence joins TRBV27 and TRBJ2-1; D is undetermined. V was pared by 6 bases and J by 4 bases, with 7 bases between. The CDR3 length is 12 residues. Looked up from germline, CDR1 is MNHEY and CDR2 is SMNVEV (reference sequence).

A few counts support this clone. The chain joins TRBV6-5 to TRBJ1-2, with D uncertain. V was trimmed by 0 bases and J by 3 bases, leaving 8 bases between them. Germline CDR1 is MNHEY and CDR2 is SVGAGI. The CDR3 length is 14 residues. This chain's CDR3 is CASSYSSSYYGYTF. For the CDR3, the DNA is TGTGCCAGCAGTTACTCGAGCAGTTACTATGGCTACACCTTC.

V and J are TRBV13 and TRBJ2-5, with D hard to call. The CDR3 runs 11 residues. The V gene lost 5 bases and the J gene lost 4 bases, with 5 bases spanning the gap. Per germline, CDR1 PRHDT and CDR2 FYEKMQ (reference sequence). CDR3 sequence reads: CASSHLETQYF. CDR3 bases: TGTGCCAGCAGCCATTTAGAGACCCAGTACTTC. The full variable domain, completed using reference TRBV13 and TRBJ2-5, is AAGVIQSPRHLIKEKRETATLKCYPIPRHDTVYWYQQGPGQDPQFLISFYEKMQSDKGSIPDRFSAQQFSDYHSELNMSSLELGDSALYFCASSHLETQYFGPGTRLLVL.

CDR3 DNA sequence: TGTGCCAGTAGTGGGGACTGGGACACCGGGGAGCTGTTTTTT. It is translated as CASSGDWDTGELFF. The rearrangement joins TRBV19 to TRBJ2-2, with a weak D call TRBD2 (6 bases). Germline-derived CDR1 and CDR2 are LNHDA and SQIVND (reference sequence). The CDR3 spans 14 residues. The ends were cut back, 5 bases at V and 3 bases at J, with 10 bases in the middle.

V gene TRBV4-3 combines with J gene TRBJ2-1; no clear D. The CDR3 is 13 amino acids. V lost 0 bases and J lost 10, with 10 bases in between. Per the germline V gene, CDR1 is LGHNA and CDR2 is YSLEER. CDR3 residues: CASSQDGRGEQFF. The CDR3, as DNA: TGCGCCAGCAGCCAAGATGGGCGTGGAGAGCAGTTCTTC.

The chain's CDR3 is CASSRGGAWTQHF. As DNA, the CDR3 is TGTGCCAGCAGCAGGGGGGGGGCCTGGACCCAGCATTTT. The rearrangement links TRBV7-2 to TRBJ1-5; a possible D gene is TRBD1 (6 bases). This CDR3 comprises 13 residues. V was clipped by 5 bases and J by 11 bases, with 16 bases between them. Germline values: CDR1 SGHTA, CDR2 FQGNSA.

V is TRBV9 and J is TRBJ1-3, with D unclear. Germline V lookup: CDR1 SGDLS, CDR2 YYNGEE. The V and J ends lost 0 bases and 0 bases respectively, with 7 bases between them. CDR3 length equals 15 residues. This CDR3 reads CASSVAGSSGNTIYF. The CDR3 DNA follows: TGTGCCAGCAGCGTAGCTGGGTCCTCTGGAAACACCATATATTTT. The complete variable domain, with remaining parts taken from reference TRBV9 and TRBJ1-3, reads DSGVTQTPKHLITATGQRVTLRCSPRSGDLSVYWYQQSLDQGLQFLIQYYNGEERAKGNILERFSAQQFPDLHSELNLSSLELGDSALYFCASSVAGSSGNTIYFGEGSWLTVV.

The CDR3 DNA reads TGTGCCAGCAGTGTAGGGGAGGCCATTCAGTACTTC. This sequence encodes CASSVGEAIQYF. The chain employs TRBV2 and TRBJ2-4; D may be TRBD2 (6 bases). Per the germline V gene, CDR1 is SNHLY and CDR2 is FYNNEI. The CDR3 has 12 amino acids. V was shortened by 4 bases and J by 9 bases, with 10 bases between the two germline ends.

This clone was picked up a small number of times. CDR3 nucleotides: TGTGCCAGCCGGGACAACATTTATAGCAATCAGCCCCAGCATTTT. Its translation: CASRDNIYSNQPQHF. This chain links TRBV28 with TRBJ1-5; weak D call: TRBD1 (6 bases). The CDR3 length is 15 residues. CDR1 and CDR2 (germline): MDHEN, SYDVKM. The V gene lost 8 bases and the J gene lost 0 bases, with 14 bases spanning the gap.

The CDR3 bases are TGTGCCAGCAGTTTCGGGCACTCCTACGAGCAGTACGTC. Amino acids: CASSFGHSYEQYV. V and J are TRBV28 and TRBJ2-7; D unresolved. Trimming stripped 3 bases from V and 0 bases from J, with 6 bases between. Germline assignment: CDR1 MDHEN and CDR2 SYDVKM. This CDR3 comprises 13 residues.

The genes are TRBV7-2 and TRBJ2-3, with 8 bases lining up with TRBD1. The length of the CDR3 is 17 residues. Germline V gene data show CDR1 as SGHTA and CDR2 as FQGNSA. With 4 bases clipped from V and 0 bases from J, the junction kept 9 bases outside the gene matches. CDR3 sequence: CASSSGIRDRSTDTQYF. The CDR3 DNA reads TGTGCCAGCAGCTCAGGAATCCGGGACAGGAGCACAGATACGCAGTATTTT.

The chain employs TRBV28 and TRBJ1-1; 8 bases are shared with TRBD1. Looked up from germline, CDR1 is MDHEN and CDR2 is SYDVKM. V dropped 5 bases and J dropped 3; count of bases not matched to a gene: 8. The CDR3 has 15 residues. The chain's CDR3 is CASSVFRQGHTEAFF. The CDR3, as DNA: TGTGCCAGCAGTGTATTTCGACAGGGGCACACTGAAGCTTTCTTT.

The CDR3 here is CASSPGGGWTNYGYTF. In DNA form, the CDR3 reads TGTGCCAGCAGCCCCGGCGGGGGGTGGACTAACTATGGCTACACCTTC. The rearrangement uses TRBV7-9 and TRBJ1-2, with a tentative D call TRBD1 (5 bases). The V end was cut by 5 bases, the J end by 0 bases, with 16 bases between. The germline CDR1 and CDR2 sequences are SEHNR and FQNEAQ (reference sequence). This CDR3 comprises 16 residues.

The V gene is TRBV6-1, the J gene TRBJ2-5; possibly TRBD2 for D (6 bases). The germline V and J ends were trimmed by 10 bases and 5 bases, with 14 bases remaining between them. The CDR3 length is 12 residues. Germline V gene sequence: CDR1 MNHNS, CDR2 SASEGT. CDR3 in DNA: TGTGCCATCAGGTCCGGAGGGGAGACCCAGTACTTC. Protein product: CAIRSGGETQYF.

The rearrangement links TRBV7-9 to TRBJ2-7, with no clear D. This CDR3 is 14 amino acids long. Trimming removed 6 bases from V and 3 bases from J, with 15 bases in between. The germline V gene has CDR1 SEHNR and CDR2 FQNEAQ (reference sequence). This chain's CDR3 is CASRLSVESYEQYV. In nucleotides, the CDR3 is TGTGCCAGCAGATTATCGGTAGAGAGCTACGAGCAGTACGTC.

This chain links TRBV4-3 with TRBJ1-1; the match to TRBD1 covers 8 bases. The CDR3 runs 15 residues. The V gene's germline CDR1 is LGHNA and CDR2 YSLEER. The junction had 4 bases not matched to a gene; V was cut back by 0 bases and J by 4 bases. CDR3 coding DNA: TGCGCCAGCAGCCAAGAAGGACAGGGAGGCACTGAAGCTTTCTTT. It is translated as CASSQEGQGGTEAFF.

CDR3 sequence: CASSLTDIYNEQFF. Here the CDR3 DNA reads TGTGCCAGCAGCCTTACCGACATTTACAATGAGCAGTTCTTC. This chain uses TRBV7-9 with TRBJ2-1; D is uncertain. CDR3 length: 14 residues. Deletions cut 5 bases from V and 4 bases from J, with 12 bases between. The germline gives CDR1 SEHNR, CDR2 FQNEAQ (reference sequence).

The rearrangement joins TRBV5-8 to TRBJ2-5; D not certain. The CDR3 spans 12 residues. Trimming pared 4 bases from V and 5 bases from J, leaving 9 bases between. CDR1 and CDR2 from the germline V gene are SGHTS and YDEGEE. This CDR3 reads CASSPWMETQYF. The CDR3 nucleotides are TGTGCCAGCAGCCCGTGGATGGAGACCCAGTACTTC.

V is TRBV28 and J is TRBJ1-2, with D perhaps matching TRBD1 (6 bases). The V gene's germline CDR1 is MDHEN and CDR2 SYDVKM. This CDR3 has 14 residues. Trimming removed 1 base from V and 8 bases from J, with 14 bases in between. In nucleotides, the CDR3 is TGTGCCAGCAGTTTATTGGCAGGGGAGGTGGGCTACACCTTC. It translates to CASSLLAGEVGYTF.

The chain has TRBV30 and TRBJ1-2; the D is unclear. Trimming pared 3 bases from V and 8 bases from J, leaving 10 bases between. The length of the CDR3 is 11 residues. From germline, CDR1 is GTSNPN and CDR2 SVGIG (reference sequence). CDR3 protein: CAWRNGEGYTF. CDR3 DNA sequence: TGTGCCTGGAGAAACGGTGAAGGCTACACCTTC. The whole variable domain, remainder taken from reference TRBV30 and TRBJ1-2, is SQTIHQWPATLVQPVGSPLSLECTVEGTSNPNLYWYRQAAGRGLQLLFYSVGIGQISSEVPQNLSASRPQDRQFILSSKKLLLSDSGFYLCAWRNGEGYTFGSGTRLTVV.

Here the CDR3 DNA reads TGCGCCAGCAGCCAAGAGCCAGTACCAGGGTTGGAGCAGTACTTC. This sequence encodes CASSQEPVPGLEQYF. The rearrangement uses TRBV4-1 and TRBJ2-7; tentative D call: TRBD1 (5 bases). The germline V gene has CDR1 MGHRA and CDR2 YSYEKL. The length of the CDR3 is 15 residues. Trimming removed 0 bases at V and 7 bases at J, with 16 bases between.

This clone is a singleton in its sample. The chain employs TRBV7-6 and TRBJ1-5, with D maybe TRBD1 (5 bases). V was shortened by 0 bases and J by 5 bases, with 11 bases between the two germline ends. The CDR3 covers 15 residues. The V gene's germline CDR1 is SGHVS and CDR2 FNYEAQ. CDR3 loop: CASSLAPQGYQPQHF. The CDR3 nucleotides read TGTGCCAGCAGCTTAGCCCCCCAGGGATATCAGCCCCAGCATTTT.

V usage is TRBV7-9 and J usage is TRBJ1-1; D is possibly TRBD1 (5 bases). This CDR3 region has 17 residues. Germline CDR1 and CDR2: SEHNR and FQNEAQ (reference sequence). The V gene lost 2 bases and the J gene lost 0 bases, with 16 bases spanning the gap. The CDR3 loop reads CASSLTGTRSMNTEAFF. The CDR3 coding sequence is TGTGCCAGCAGCTTAACCGGGACGCGTTCTATGAACACTGAAGCTTTCTTT.

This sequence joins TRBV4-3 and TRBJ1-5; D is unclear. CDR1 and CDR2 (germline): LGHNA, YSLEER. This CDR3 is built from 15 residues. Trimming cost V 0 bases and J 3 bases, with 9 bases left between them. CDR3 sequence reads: CASSQDAGPNQPQHF. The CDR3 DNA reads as TGCGCCAGCAGCCAAGACGCGGGCCCCAATCAGCCCCAGCATTTT.

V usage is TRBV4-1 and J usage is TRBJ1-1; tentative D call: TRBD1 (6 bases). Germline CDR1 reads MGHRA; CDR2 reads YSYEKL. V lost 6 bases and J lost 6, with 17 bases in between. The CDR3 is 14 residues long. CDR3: CASRVLQGFAEAFF. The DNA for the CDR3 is TGCGCCAGCAGAGTGTTACAGGGTTTTGCTGAAGCTTTCTTT.